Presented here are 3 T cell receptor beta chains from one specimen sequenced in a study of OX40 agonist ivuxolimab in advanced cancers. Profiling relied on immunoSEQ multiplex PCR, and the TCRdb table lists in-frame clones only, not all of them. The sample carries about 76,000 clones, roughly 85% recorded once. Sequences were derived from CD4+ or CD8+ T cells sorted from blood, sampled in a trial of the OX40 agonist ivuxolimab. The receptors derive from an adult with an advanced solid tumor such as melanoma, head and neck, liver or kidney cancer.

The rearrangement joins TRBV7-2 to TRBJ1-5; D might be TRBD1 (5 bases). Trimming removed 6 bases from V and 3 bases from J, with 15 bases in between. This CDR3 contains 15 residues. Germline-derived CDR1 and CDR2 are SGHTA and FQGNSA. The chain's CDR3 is CASRTGGGDNQPQHF. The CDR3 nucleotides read TGTGCCAGCAGAACCGGGGGTGGTGACAATCAGCCCCAGCATTTT.

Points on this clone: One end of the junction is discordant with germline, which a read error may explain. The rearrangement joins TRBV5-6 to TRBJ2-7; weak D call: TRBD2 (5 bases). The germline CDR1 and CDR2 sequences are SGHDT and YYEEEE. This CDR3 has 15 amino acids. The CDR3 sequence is CASSFRPSGTYEQYF. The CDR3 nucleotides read TGCGCCAGCAGCTTCCGACCCTCGGGGACCTACGAGCAGTACTTC.

The CDR3 here is CASSKKGGIGYEQYF. CDR3 bases: TGTGCCAGTAGTAAGAAGGGCGGGATAGGCTACGAGCAGTACTTC. This chain joins TRBV19 and TRBJ2-7, with TRBD2 as a possible D gene (6 bases). Germline values: CDR1 LNHDA, CDR2 SQIVND (reference sequence). The CDR3 totals 15 residues. V lost 4 bases and J lost 3, with 16 bases in between.